A selection of T cell receptor beta chains follows, all from one sample in a study of blood T cell repertoires in COVID-19. Method: immunoSEQ multiplex PCR; TCRdb's copy keeps in-frame clones and lacks some. The sample holds some 250,000 clones, around 84% seen once. The sequenced sample was peripheral blood. Receptors were obtained from a woman in her seventies with active or convalescent COVID-19. The CDR3 runs from the conserved cysteine through the conserved F or W. The order of the fields is J gene, V gene, D gene, clone size, CDR3 protein, CDR3 DNA. D genes are given only for firm matches. Clone size is given for some rows only: seen once, a few or many times, or a class if the clone is expanded.

J gene: TRBJ2-5
V gene: TRBV6-2/TRBV6-3
D gene: TRBD2
clone size: .
CDR3 protein: CASSYSSGTTQETQYF
CDR3 DNA: TGTGCCAGCAGTTACTCGAGCGGGACCACCCAAGAGACCCAGTACTTC

J gene: TRBJ2-2
V gene: TRBV7-2
D gene: TRBD1
clone size: .
CDR3 protein: CASSPKDRGVTGELFF
CDR3 DNA: TGTGCCAGCAGCCCCAAAGACAGGGGGGTCACCGGGGAGCTGTTTTTT

J gene: TRBJ2-1
V gene: TRBV19
D gene: .
clone size: .
CDR3 protein: CASTKGLQLWNEQFF
CDR3 DNA: TGTGCCAGTACCAAGGGACTCCAGCTATGGAATGAGCAGTTCTTC

J gene: TRBJ1-5
V gene: TRBV7-9
D gene: .
clone size: .
CDR3 protein: CASSLVGGPNQPQHF
CDR3 DNA: TGTGCCAGCAGCTTAGTAGGGGGTCCGAATCAGCCCCAGCATTTT

J gene: TRBJ1-2
V gene: TRBV27
D gene: .
clone size: .
CDR3 protein: CASSLPNGWGYTF
CDR3 DNA: TGTGCCAGCAGTTTACCGAACGGGTGGGGCTACACCTTC

J gene: TRBJ2-2
V gene: TRBV12-3/TRBV12-4
D gene: TRBD1
clone size: .
CDR3 protein: CANNRGNTGELFF
CDR3 DNA: TGTGCCAACAACAGGGGGAACACCGGGGAGCTGTTTTTT

J gene: TRBJ1-2
V gene: TRBV18
D gene: .
clone size: .
CDR3 protein: CASSPMSLPRGSSNYGYTF
CDR3 DNA: TGTGCCAGCTCACCGATGAGCTTGCCCAGGGGCTCGTCTAACTATGGCTACACCTTC

J gene: TRBJ2-7
V gene: TRBV15
D gene: TRBD1
clone size: .
CDR3 protein: CATSRDGTGSSYEQYF
CDR3 DNA: TGTGCCACCAGCAGAGATGGGACAGGGAGCTCCTACGAGCAGTACTTC

J gene: TRBJ1-2
V gene: TRBV6-4
D gene: .
clone size: .
CDR3 protein: CASSDVPTGNKNYGYTF
CDR3 DNA: TGTGCCAGCAGTGACGTCCCGACGGGGAATAAGAACTATGGCTACACCTTC

J gene: TRBJ2-1
V gene: TRBV4-1
D gene: .
clone size: once
CDR3 protein: CASSHALGPNEQFF
CDR3 DNA: TGCGCCAGCAGCCACGCCCTTGGGCCTAATGAGCAGTTCTTC

J gene: TRBJ1-5
V gene: TRBV5-1
D gene: TRBD1
clone size: .
CDR3 protein: CASSLVPQGSFNQPQHF
CDR3 DNA: TGCGCCAGCAGCTTGGTCCCACAGGGGTCATTCAATCAGCCCCAGCATTTT

J gene: TRBJ2-5
V gene: TRBV5-1
D gene: .
clone size: .
CDR3 protein: CASSLGRVTWETQYF
CDR3 DNA: TGCGCCAGCAGCTTGGGGAGGGTTACTTGGGAGACCCAGTACTTC

J gene: TRBJ1-1
V gene: TRBV19
D gene: TRBD1
clone size: .
CDR3 protein: CASSYTGGLTEAFF
CDR3 DNA: TGTGCCAGTAGCTATACAGGGGGCCTAACTGAAGCTTTCTTT

J gene: TRBJ1-2
V gene: TRBV9
D gene: TRBD1
clone size: .
CDR3 protein: CASSVGEGQGNSGGYTF
CDR3 DNA: TGTGCCAGCAGCGTAGGGGAGGGACAGGGAAATTCGGGGGGCTACACCTTC

J gene: TRBJ2-1
V gene: TRBV24-1
D gene: .
clone size: .
CDR3 protein: CATGNRERAENEQFF
CDR3 DNA: TGTGCCACGGGGAACAGGGAGAGGGCAGAAAATGAGCAGTTCTTC

J gene: TRBJ1-5
V gene: TRBV5-1
D gene: .
clone size: .
CDR3 protein: CASSLEGDSNQPQHF
CDR3 DNA: TGCGCCAGCAGCTTGGAAGGGGATAGCAATCAGCCCCAGCATTTT

J gene: TRBJ1-3
V gene: TRBV15
D gene: .
clone size: .
CDR3 protein: CATGFEGHSGNTIYF
CDR3 DNA: TGTGCCACCGGGTTTGAGGGACACTCTGGAAACACCATATATTTT

J gene: TRBJ2-3
V gene: TRBV27
D gene: TRBD2
clone size: .
CDR3 protein: CASSLMRVSRGSTDTQYF
CDR3 DNA: TGTGCCAGCAGTTTAATGCGGGTATCGCGGGGGAGCACAGATACGCAGTATTTT

J gene: TRBJ1-5
V gene: TRBV7-9
D gene: .
clone size: .
CDR3 protein: CASSLWAGSSASNQPQHF
CDR3 DNA: TGTGCCAGCAGCTTATGGGCAGGGTCGTCCGCTAGCAATCAGCCCCAGCATTTT

J gene: TRBJ1-1
V gene: TRBV4-3
D gene: TRBD1
clone size: few
CDR3 protein: CASSQDLATGEEAFF
CDR3 DNA: TGCGCCAGCAGCCAAGATTTAGCGACAGGGGAAGAAGCTTTCTTT

J gene: TRBJ1-6
V gene: TRBV3-1/TRBV3-2
D gene: .
clone size: .
CDR3 protein: CASSQDQAGGYSPLHF
CDR3 DNA: TGTGCCAGCAGCCAAGATCAGGCGGGGGGGTATTCACCCCTCCACTTT

J gene: TRBJ1-2
V gene: TRBV7-9
D gene: .
clone size: many
CDR3 protein: CASSLGQGSGHGYTF
CDR3 DNA: TGTGCCAGCAGCTTGGGCCAGGGTAGCGGCCATGGCTACACCTTC

J gene: TRBJ1-1
V gene: TRBV6-2/TRBV6-3
D gene: .
clone size: .
CDR3 protein: CASSYAARGTEAFF
CDR3 DNA: TGTGCCAGCAGTTACGCAGCCAGGGGTACTGAAGCTTTCTTT

J gene: TRBJ1-1
V gene: TRBV10-1
D gene: TRBD1
clone size: .
CDR3 protein: CASSESFSVRGDTEAFF
CDR3 DNA: TGCGCCAGCAGTGAGTCCTTTTCGGTCAGGGGGGACACTGAAGCTTTCTTT

J gene: TRBJ1-3
V gene: TRBV11-2
D gene: TRBD1
clone size: once
CDR3 protein: CASSSDRAWRPGNTIYF
CDR3 DNA: TGTGCCAGCAGCTCCGACAGGGCGTGGAGGCCTGGAAACACCATATATTTT

J gene: TRBJ2-5
V gene: TRBV2
D gene: .
clone size: .
CDR3 protein: CASSAGGLYQETQYF
CDR3 DNA: TGTGCCAGCAGTGCAGGGGGGCTGTACCAAGAGACCCAGTACTTC